Following are 7 T cell receptor beta chains from one sample sequenced in a study of shared clonotypes between healthy human individuals. The table came from immunoSEQ multiplex PCR; TCRdb's copy has only in-frame clones and leaves some out. The profile shows some 2,100,000 clones, 90% to 96% of them singletons. Sequencing was performed on naive CD4+ T cells sorted from blood. The subset was: CD45RA+ positively selected. The source of these receptors is a man younger than 35 in good health.

This chain links TRBV6-4 with TRBJ1-5, with D perhaps TRBD1 (5 bases). CDR3 length: 13 amino acids. Per germline, CDR1 MRHNA and CDR2 SNTAGT. Between the trimmed V and J ends, which lost 6 bases and 7 bases, there was a span of 13 bases. CDR3 coding DNA: TGTGCCAGCAGGACACCCAGGGACCAGCCCCAGCATTTT. This translates into CASRTPRDQPQHF.

Comment on this clone: At one end the junction does not follow the germline gene, possibly because of a read error. The chain recombines TRBV2 with TRBJ2-5, with 11 bases that match TRBD2. The CDR3 contains 16 residues. CDR1 SNHLY and CDR2 FYNNEI come from the germline V gene. The CDR3 loop is CASKRLAGGWQETQYF. The CDR3, as DNA: TGTGCGAGCAAAAGGCTAGCGGGAGGTTGGCAAGAGACCCAGTACTTC. Filled out from reference TRBV2 and TRBJ2-5, the complete variable domain reads EPEVTQTPSHQVTQMGQEVILRCVPISNHLYFYWYRQILGQKVEFLVSFYNNEISEKSEIFDDQFSVERPDGSNFTLKIRSTKLEDSAMYFCASKRLAGGWQETQYFGPGTRLLVL.

This chain uses TRBV4-1 with TRBJ1-1; no reliable D call. Germline loops: CDR1 MGHRA, CDR2 YSYEKL. V was pared by 1 base and J by 0 bases, with 15 bases between. The CDR3 length is 17 residues. The CDR3 protein is CASSQVPALRMNTEAFF. The CDR3 nucleotides are TGCGCCAGCAGCCAAGTCCCAGCGCTACGCATGAACACTGAAGCTTTCTTT.

This chain links TRBV4-1 with TRBJ2-1; the D gene is possibly TRBD1 (7 bases). Germline V gene sequence: CDR1 MGHRA, CDR2 YSYEKL. This CDR3 contains 18 residues. With 1 base removed from V and 4 bases from J, the gap between germline ends came to 20 bases. CDR3 in DNA: TGCGCCAGCAGCCAAGTCGGGGGCCTCGGGACAGCTTACAATGAGCAGTTCTTC. Its protein product is CASSQVGGLGTAYNEQFF.

This chain joins TRBV10-3 and TRBJ1-6; D unresolved. Trimming shortened V by 10 bases and J by 8 bases, and 15 bases separated the two germline ends. Germline V gives CDR1 ENHRY, CDR2 SYGVKD. The CDR3 runs to 13 residues. For the CDR3, the DNA is TGTGCCACTGGAGGGCAATGGGATTCACCCCTCCACTTT. Protein: CATGGQWDSPLHF.

The sample holds one count of this clone. CDR3 sequence reads: CASSLEPSSGKNIQYF. CDR3 in DNA: TGTGCCAGCAGCTTGGAGCCGAGTAGCGGGAAAAACATTCAGTACTTC. V is TRBV5-4 and J is TRBJ2-4, with 7 bases lining up with TRBD2. Germline CDR1 reads SGHNT; CDR2 reads YYREEE (reference sequence). This CDR3 contains 16 residues. V lost 0 bases, J lost 4 bases, and 7 bases stayed unmatched. The full variable domain, rest sourced from reference TRBV5-4 and TRBJ2-4, is ETGVTQSPTHLIKTRGQQVTLRCSSQSGHNTVSWYQQALGQGPQFIFQYYREEENGRGNFPPRFSGLQFPNYSSELNVNALELDDSALYLCASSLEPSSGKNIQYFGAGTRLSVL.

Note on this clone: This specimen includes other DNA sequences encoding the same CDR3. The V gene is TRBV7-9, the J gene TRBJ2-2; TRBD1 aligns across 8 bases. The CDR3 totals 14 residues. J was trimmed by 3 bases and V by 3 bases; bases with no gene match: 0. Germline V CDR1 and CDR2: SEHNR, FQNEAQ (reference sequence). In DNA, the CDR3 is TGTGCCAGCAGCTTGGACAGGGACACCGGGGAGCTGTTTTTT. Protein sequence: CASSLDRDTGELFF.